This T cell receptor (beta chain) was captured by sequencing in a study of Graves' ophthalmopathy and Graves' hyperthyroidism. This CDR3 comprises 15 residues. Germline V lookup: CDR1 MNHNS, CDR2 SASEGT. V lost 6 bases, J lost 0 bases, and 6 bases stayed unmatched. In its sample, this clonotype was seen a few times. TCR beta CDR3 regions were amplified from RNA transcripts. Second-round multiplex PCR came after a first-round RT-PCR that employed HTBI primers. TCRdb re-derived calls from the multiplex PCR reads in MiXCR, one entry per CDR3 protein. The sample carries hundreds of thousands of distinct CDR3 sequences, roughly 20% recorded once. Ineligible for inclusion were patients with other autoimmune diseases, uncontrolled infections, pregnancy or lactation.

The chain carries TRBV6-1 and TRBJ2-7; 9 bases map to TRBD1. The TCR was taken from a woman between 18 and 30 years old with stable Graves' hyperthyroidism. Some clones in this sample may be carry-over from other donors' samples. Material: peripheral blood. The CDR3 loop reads CASSKQGASSYEQYF. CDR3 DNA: TGTGCCAGCAGCAAACAGGGGGCGAGCTCCTACGAGCAGTACTTC.